The 7 T cell receptor beta chains in this list originate from one sample, sequenced in a study of cytomegalovirus exposure and HLA in healthy donors. The PCR made use of 60 Vbeta and 13 Jbeta primers. The assay was immunoSEQ multiplex PCR, and TCRdb's table has in-frame clones only and misses some. The sample table includes some 110,000 clones. The sequencing input was PBMCs. All receptors come from a man aged 25-40 years in good health and CMV-seronegative.

V and J are TRBV9 and TRBJ2-5, with D maybe TRBD2 (6 bases). The CDR3 spans 13 residues. Germline CDR1 is SGDLS and CDR2 is YYNGEE. The V and J ends lost 5 bases and 4 bases respectively, with 12 bases between them. CDR3 amino acids: CASSDVGGETQYF. The DNA for the CDR3 is TGTGCCAGCAGTGACGTGGGGGGAGAGACCCAGTACTTC.

V and J are TRBV6-5 and TRBJ1-5; D may be TRBD1 (5 bases). The germline CDR1 and CDR2 sequences are MNHEY and SVGAGI. Trimming took off 1 base at V and 5 bases at J, with 9 bases between the two ends. CDR3 size: 14 residues. The CDR3 sequence: CASSYYQGHQPQHF. CDR3 DNA sequence: TGTGCCAGCAGTTACTACCAGGGCCATCAGCCCCAGCATTTT.

The chain uses TRBV2 and TRBJ1-3, with 8 bases aligning to TRBD1. The ends lost 7 bases at V and 1 base at J; junction bases unmatched: 12. Germline CDR1 reads SNHLY; CDR2 reads FYNNEI. The CDR3 length is 17 residues. The CDR3 loop reads CASTDRVDLGSGNTIYF. In DNA form, the CDR3 reads TGTGCCAGCACGGACAGGGTGGATTTGGGGTCTGGAAACACCATATATTTT.

The chain uses TRBV7-9 and TRBJ1-5; D is perhaps TRBD1 (5 bases). The CDR3 consists of 15 residues. V was clipped by 5 bases and J by 3 bases, with 14 bases between them. Germline V gene lookup returns CDR1 SEHNR and CDR2 FQNEAQ (reference sequence). The CDR3 region is CASSATGRDNQPQHF. The CDR3 bases are TGTGCCAGCAGCGCAACGGGCAGGGACAATCAGCCCCAGCATTTT. Together with reference TRBV7-9 and TRBJ1-5, the CDR3 gives the full variable domain: DTGVSQNPRHKITKRGQNVTFRCDPISEHNRLYWYRQTLGQGPEFLTYFQNEAQLEKSRLLSDRFSAERPKGSFSTLEIQRTEQGDSAMYLCASSATGRDNQPQHFGDGTRLSIL.

The V gene is TRBV7-2, the J gene TRBJ2-5, with a tentative D call TRBD1 (6 bases). Germline V gives CDR1 SGHTA, CDR2 FQGNSA. The CDR3 runs 13 residues. Trimming took off 5 bases at V and 4 bases at J, with 11 bases between the two ends. The CDR3 sequence is CASSNQGIETQYF. CDR3 bases: TGTGCCAGCAGCAATCAGGGGATAGAGACCCAGTACTTC.

The rearrangement links TRBV18 to TRBJ2-7; TRBD1 aligns across 12 bases. The CDR3 length is 15 residues. Germline CDR1 is KGHSH and CDR2 is LQKENI. Trimming took 3 bases from V and 7 from J; bases not matched to a gene: 7. For the CDR3, the DNA is TGTGCCAGCTCACCCGGGGGACAGGGGGCCCGAGAGCAGTACTTC. As protein: CASSPGGQGAREQYF.

The rearrangement links TRBV2 to TRBJ2-4, with TRBD2 identical over 9 bases. Germline V gene data show CDR1 as SNHLY and CDR2 as FYNNEI. The CDR3 loop spans 14 amino acids. The J segment lost 5 bases and the V segment lost 7 bases, leaving 6 bases of the junction unmatched. This chain's CDR3 is CASMRLAAQNIQYF. For the CDR3, the DNA is TGTGCCAGCATGAGACTAGCGGCCCAAAACATTCAGTACTTC.